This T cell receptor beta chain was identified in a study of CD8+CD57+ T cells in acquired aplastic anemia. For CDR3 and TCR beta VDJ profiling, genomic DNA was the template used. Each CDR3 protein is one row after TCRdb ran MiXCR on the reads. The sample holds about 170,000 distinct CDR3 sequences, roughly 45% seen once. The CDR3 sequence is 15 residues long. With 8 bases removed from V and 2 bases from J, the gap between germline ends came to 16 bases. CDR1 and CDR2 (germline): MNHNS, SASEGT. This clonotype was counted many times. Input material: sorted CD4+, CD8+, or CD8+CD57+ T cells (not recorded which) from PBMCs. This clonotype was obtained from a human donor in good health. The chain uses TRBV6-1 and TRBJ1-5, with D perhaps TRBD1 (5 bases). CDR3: CASRRGPRGNQPQHF. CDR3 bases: TGTGCCAGCCGGAGGGGCCCGAGGGGCAATCAGCCCCAGCATTTT.